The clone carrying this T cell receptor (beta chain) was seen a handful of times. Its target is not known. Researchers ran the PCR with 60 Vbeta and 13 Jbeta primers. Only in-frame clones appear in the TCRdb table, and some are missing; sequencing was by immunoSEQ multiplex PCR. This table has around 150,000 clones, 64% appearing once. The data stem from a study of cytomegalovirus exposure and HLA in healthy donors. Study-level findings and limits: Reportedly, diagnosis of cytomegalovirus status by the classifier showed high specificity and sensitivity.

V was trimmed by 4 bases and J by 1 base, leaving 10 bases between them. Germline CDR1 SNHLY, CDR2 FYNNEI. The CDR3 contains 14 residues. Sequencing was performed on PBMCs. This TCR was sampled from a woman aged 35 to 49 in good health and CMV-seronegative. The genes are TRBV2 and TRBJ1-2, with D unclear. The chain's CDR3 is CASSGGPGNYGYTF. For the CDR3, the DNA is TGTGCCAGCAGTGGCGGGCCAGGTAACTATGGCTACACCTTC. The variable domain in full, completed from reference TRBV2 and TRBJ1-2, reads EPEVTQTPSHQVTQMGQEVILRCVPISNHLYFYWYRQILGQKVEFLVSFYNNEISEKSEIFDDQFSVERPDGSNFTLKIRSTKLEDSAMYFCASSGGPGNYGYTFGSGTRLTVV.